Listed below are T cell receptor beta chains from one sample, sequenced in a study of cytomegalovirus exposure and HLA in healthy donors. Here immunoSEQ multiplex PCR was the method, and the copy in TCRdb shows in-frame clones only, minus some. This sample yields about 130,000 clones, of which 80% are seen a single time; around 10% belongs to the top ten. Sequences were obtained from PBMCs. All receptors derive from a young man in good health and CMV-seropositive. CDR3s include the opening cysteine and the closing phenylalanine or tryptophan. The order of the fields is J gene, V gene, clone size, D gene, CDR3 protein, CDR3 DNA. A D gene is named only where the DNA matches it firmly. Expanded clones are given a class, and other clones once, few, many or no size at all.

TRBJ2-7	TRBV5-1	once	NA	CASSLSRGAYEQYF	TGCGCCAGCAGCTTGAGCAGGGGGGCCTACGAGCAGTACTTC
TRBJ2-3	TRBV9	NA	NA	CASSVLRVGTDTQYF	TGTGCCAGCAGCGTATTGAGGGTCGGCACAGATACGCAGTATTTT
TRBJ2-1	TRBV2	NA	NA	CASSERQVAGNEQFF	TGTGCCAGCAGCGAGAGACAGGTTGCGGGCAATGAGCAGTTCTTC
TRBJ2-7	TRBV5-1	NA	TRBD1	CASREMTGPYEQYF	TGCGCCAGCAGGGAAATGACAGGGCCCTACGAGCAGTACTTC
TRBJ1-1	TRBV19	NA	NA	CASMNQAGAEAFF	TGTGCCAGTATGAATCAGGCCGGCGCTGAAGCTTTCTTT
TRBJ2-7	TRBV27	NA	NA	CASSFRGRDEQYF	TGTGCCAGCAGTTTTAGGGGGAGAGACGAGCAGTACTTC
TRBJ2-3	TRBV19	NA	NA	CASSIGRVSTDTQYF	TGTGCCAGTAGTATAGGACGGGTTAGCACAGATACGCAGTATTTT
TRBJ2-1	TRBV4-2	NA	NA	CASSQDPRQGDEQFF	TGTGCCAGCAGCCAAGATCCCCGGCAGGGCGATGAGCAGTTCTTC
TRBJ2-5	TRBV5-1	NA	TRBD2	CASKTSGGATETQYF	TGCGCCAGCAAAACTAGCGGGGGGGCCACAGAGACCCAGTACTTC
TRBJ2-7	TRBV19	once	TRBD1	CASSIGRTGGTDEQYF	TGTGCCAGTAGTATAGGAAGGACAGGGGGCACGGACGAGCAGTACTTC
TRBJ1-4	TRBV6-5	few	TRBD1	CASSYTIDRGPLFF	TGTGCCAGCAGTTACACCATCGACAGGGGGCCATTGTTTTTT
TRBJ2-7	TRBV21-1	once	NA	CASSKASSGGALYEQYF	TGTGCCAGCAGCAAAGCATCTAGCGGGGGGGCCCTCTACGAGCAGTACTTC
TRBJ2-7	TRBV6-6	few	NA	CASSYTRLYEYEQYF	TGTGCCAGCAGTTATACCAGGCTCTACGAATACGAGCAGTACTTC
TRBJ1-6	TRBV18	NA	TRBD1	CASSPDRAGAGSPLHF	TGTGCCAGCTCACCCGACAGGGCTGGGGCCGGATCACCCCTCCACTTT
TRBJ2-5	TRBV5-8	few	NA	CASSLGRGETQYF	TGTGCCAGCAGCTTGGGGAGAGGGGAGACCCAGTACTTC
TRBJ1-1	TRBV13	NA	NA	CASKGQVNLNTEAFF	TGTGCCAGCAAGGGGCAGGTGAACTTGAACACTGAAGCTTTCTTT
TRBJ2-3	TRBV11-2	NA	NA	CASSLSPTGYTQYF	TGTGCCAGCAGCTTATCCCCCACCGGGTATACGCAGTATTTT
TRBJ2-3	TRBV6-1	NA	TRBD2	CASSGLAGGNTQYF	TGTGCCAGCAGTGGACTAGCGGGGGGAAATACGCAGTATTTT
TRBJ1-1	TRBV13	NA	TRBD1	CASSSGQGAGYTEAFF	TGTGCCAGCAGCTCCGGACAGGGGGCAGGATACACTGAAGCTTTCTTT
TRBJ2-1	TRBV9	NA	NA	CASSVVIGFRDEQFF	TGTGCCAGCAGCGTAGTAATTGGGTTCAGGGATGAGCAGTTCTTC
TRBJ1-1	TRBV28	NA	NA	CASHARNTEAFF	TGTGCCAGCCACGCGAGGAACACTGAAGCTTTCTTT
TRBJ2-7	TRBV30	NA	NA	CAWSPGTYEQYF	TGTGCCTGGAGTCCAGGAACCTACGAGCAGTACTTC
TRBJ2-3	TRBV4-2	NA	TRBD2	CASRDLLQRGAGDTQYF	TGTGCCAGCAGGGATCTTTTACAGCGGGGGGCGGGAGATACGCAGTATTTT
TRBJ2-2	TRBV7-8	NA	TRBD1	CASSLPRDRPSTGELFF	TGTGCCAGCAGCCTACCCCGGGACAGGCCGAGTACCGGGGAGCTGTTTTTT
TRBJ2-7	TRBV6-5	NA	TRBD2	CASSYSRGVRPYEQYF	TGTGCCAGCAGTTACTCACGGGGGGTCAGACCCTACGAGCAGTACTTC
TRBJ2-5	TRBV5-1	NA	TRBD1	CASGAKTQGWETQYF	TGCGCCAGCGGGGCGAAGACACAGGGGTGGGAGACCCAGTACTTC
TRBJ2-6	TRBV6-1	NA	NA	CASSETPTGANGLTF	TGTGCCAGCAGTGAGACCCCCACTGGGGCCAACGGCCTGACTTTC
TRBJ2-7	TRBV18	NA	NA	CASSPGKQGPPYF	TGTGCCAGCTCACCAGGGAAACAGGGCCCCCCGTACTTC
TRBJ2-1	TRBV4-1	NA	TRBD2	CASSQEVRLAVGEQFF	TGCGCCAGCAGCCAAGAAGTCAGACTAGCGGTTGGTGAGCAGTTCTTC